This T cell receptor (beta chain) was found in a study of blood T cell repertoires in COVID-19. Background on the study: From the United States, Italy and Spain came samples of acute and convalescent COVID-19.

V lost 2 bases to trimming and J lost 2 bases; unmatched junction nucleotides: 11. Germline CDR1 reads SGHVS; CDR2 reads FNYEAQ. This CDR3 is built from 18 residues. Libraries were prepared by immunoSEQ multiplex PCR; TCRdb keeps only in-frame clonotypes and omits some of them. The sample consists of around 190,000 clones, 80% to 90% of them appearing once. This chain uses TRBV7-6 with TRBJ2-7, with 11 bases that match TRBD2. The sequence was collected from a man aged 45-65 years with active or convalescent COVID-19. The sequencing input was peripheral blood. The DNA of the CDR3 is TGTGCCAGCAGCTTAACTGCCATACTAGCGGGGGAAACCTACGAGCAGTACTTC. It encodes CASSLTAILAGETYEQYF.